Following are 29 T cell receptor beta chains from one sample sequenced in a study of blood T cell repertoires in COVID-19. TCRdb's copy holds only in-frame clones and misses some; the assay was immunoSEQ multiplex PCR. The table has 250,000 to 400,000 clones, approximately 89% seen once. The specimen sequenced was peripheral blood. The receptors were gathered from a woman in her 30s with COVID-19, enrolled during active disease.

In DNA, the CDR3 is TGTGCCAGCAGCCAGAGGTACCGAGGAGTAGAGACCCAGTACTTC. Translation gives CASSQRYRGVETQYF. This chain links TRBV4-2 with TRBJ2-5; D not resolved. From germline, CDR1 is LGHNA and CDR2 YNFKEQ. This CDR3 is built from 15 residues. The V end was cut by 3 bases, the J end by 4 bases, with 15 bases between.

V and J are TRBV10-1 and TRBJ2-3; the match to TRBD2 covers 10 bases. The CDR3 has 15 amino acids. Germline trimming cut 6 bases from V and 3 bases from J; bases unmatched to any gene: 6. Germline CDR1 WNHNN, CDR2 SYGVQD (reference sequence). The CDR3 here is CASSSGGAGTDTQYF. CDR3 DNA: TGCGCCAGCAGCAGCGGGGGGGCAGGAACAGATACGCAGTATTTT.

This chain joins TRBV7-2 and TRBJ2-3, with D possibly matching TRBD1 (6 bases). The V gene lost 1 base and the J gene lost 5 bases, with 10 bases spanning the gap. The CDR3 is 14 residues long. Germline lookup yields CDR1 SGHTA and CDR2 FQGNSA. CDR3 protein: CASSLGQGRDTQYF. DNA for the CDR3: TGTGCCAGCAGCTTAGGGCAGGGGAGAGATACGCAGTATTTT.

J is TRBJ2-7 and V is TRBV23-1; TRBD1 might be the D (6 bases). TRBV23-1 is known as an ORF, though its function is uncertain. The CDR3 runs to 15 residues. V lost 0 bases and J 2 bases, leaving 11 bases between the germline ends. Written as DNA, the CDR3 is TGCGCCAGCAGTCAATCCAAAGGACAGACCTACGAGCAGTACTTC. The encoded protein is CASSQSKGQTYEQYF.

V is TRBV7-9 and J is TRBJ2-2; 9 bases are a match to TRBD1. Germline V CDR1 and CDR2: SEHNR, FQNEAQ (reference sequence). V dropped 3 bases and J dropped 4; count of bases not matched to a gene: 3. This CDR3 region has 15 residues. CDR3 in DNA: TGTGCCAGCAGCTTGGGACAGGGCTTCACCGGGGAGCTGTTTTTT. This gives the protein CASSLGQGFTGELFF.

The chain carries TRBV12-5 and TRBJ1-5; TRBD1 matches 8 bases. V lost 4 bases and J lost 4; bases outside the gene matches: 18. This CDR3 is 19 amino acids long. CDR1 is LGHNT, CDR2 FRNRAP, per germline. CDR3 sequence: CASGSTMRGQGRWNQPQHF. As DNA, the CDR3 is TGTGCTAGTGGTTCCACAATGAGAGGACAGGGCAGATGGAATCAGCCCCAGCATTTT.

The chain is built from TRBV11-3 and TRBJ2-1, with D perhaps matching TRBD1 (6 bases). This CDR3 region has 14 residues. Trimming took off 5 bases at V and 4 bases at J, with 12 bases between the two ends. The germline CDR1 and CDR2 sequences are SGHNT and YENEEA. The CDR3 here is CASSPRGLYNEQFF. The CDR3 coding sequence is TGTGCCAGCAGCCCCAGGGGCCTATACAATGAGCAGTTCTTC.

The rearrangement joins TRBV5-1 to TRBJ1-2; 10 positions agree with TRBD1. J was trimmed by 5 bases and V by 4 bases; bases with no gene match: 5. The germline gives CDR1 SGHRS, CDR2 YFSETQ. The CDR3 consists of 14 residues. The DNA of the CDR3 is TGCGCCAGCAGCCTCCGGACAGGGGGATATGGCTACACCTTC. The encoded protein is CASSLRTGGYGYTF.

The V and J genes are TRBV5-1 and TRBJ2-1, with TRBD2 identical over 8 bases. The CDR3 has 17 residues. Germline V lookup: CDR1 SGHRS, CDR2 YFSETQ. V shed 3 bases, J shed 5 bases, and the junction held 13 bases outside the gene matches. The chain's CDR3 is CASSWTSGAGGNNEQFF. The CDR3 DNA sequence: TGCGCCAGCAGCTGGACCTCTGGGGCGGGGGGAAACAATGAGCAGTTCTTC.

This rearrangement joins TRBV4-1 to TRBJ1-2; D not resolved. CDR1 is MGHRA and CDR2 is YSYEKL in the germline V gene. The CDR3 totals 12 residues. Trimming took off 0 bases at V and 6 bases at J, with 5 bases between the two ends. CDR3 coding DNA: TGCGCCAGCAGCCAAGATCCCGATGGCTACACCTTC. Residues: CASSQDPDGYTF.

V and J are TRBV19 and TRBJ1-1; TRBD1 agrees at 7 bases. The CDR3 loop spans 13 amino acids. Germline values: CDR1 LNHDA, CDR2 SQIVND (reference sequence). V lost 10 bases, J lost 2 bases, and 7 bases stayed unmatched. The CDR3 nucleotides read TGTGCCACTCGACAGGGAGTAAACACTGAAGCTTTCTTT. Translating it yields CATRQGVNTEAFF.

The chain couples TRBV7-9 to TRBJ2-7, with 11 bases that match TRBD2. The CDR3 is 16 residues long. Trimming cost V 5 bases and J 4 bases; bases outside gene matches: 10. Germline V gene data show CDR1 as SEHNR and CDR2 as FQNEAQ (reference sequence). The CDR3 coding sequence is TGTGCCAGCAGCCCGCGCGGACTAGCGGGCGGGTACGAGCAGTACTTC. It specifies CASSPRGLAGGYEQYF.

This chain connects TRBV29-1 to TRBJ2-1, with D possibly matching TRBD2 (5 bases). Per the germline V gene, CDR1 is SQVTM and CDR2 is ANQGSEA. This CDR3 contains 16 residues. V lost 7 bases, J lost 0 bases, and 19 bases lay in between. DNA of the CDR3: TGCAGCGCGGACCCCCCCCGCGACTACTCCTACAATGAGCAGTTCTTC. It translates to CSADPPRDYSYNEQFF.

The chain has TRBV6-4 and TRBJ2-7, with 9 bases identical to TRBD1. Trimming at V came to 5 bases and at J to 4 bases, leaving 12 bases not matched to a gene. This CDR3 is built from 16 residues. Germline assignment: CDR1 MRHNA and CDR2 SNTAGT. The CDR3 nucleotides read TGTGCCAGCAGTATTAAAGGTCGGGACAGGGCTTACGAGCAGTACGTC. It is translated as CASSIKGRDRAYEQYV.

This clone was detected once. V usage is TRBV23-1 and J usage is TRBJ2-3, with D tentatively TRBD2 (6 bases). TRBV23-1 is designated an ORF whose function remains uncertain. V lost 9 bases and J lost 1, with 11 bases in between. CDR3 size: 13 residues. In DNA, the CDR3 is TGCGCCAGTCATCTAGCGTGCACAGATACGCAGTATTTT. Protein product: CASHLACTDTQYF.

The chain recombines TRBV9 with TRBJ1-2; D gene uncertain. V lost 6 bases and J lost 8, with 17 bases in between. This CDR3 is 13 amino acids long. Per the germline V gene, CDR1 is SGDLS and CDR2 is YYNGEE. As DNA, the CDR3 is TGTGCCAGCAACCGGCCGGAGGGTGGAGGCTACACCTTC. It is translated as CASNRPEGGGYTF. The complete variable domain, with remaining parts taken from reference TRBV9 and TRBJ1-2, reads DSGVTQTPKHLITATGQRVTLRCSPRSGDLSVYWYQQSLDQGLQFLIQYYNGEERAKGNILERFSAQQFPDLHSELNLSSLELGDSALYFCASNRPEGGGYTFGSGTRLTVV.

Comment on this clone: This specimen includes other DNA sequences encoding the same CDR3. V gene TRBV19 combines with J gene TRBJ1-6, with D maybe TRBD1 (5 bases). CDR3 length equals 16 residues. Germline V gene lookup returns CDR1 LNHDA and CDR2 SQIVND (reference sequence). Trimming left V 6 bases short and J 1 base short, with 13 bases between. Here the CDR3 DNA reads TGTGCCAGTAGCTGGACGGGGGGTTCCTATAATTCACCCCTCCACTTT. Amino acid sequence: CASSWTGGSYNSPLHF. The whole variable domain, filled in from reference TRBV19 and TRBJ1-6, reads DGGITQSPKYLFRKEGQNVTLSCEQNLNHDAMYWYRQDPGQGLRLIYYSQIVNDFQKGDIAEGYSVSREKKESFPLTVTSAQKNPTAFYLCASSWTGGSYNSPLHFGNGTRLTVT.

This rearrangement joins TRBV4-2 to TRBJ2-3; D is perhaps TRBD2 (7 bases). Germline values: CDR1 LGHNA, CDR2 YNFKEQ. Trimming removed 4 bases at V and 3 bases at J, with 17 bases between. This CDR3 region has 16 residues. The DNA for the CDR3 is TGTGCCAGCAGCCGCCTCGGGGGGCCGGATACAGATACGCAGTATTTT. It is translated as CASSRLGGPDTDTQYF.

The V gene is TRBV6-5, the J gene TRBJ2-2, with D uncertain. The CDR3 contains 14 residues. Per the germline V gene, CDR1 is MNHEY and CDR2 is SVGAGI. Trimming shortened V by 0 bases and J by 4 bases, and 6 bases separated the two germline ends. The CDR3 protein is CASSYSTLTGELFF. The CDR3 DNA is TGTGCCAGCAGTTACTCGACACTCACCGGGGAGCTGTTTTTT.

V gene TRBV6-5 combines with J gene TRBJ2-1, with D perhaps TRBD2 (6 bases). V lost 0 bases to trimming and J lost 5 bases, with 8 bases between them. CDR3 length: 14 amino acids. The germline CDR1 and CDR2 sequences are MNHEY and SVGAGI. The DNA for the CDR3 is TGTGCCAGCAGTTACTCGTGGGGGGACAATGAGCAGTTCTTC. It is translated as CASSYSWGDNEQFF.

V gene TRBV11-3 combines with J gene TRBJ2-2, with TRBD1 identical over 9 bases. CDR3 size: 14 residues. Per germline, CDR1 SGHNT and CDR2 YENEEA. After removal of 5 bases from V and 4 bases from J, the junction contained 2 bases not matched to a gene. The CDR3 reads CASSPDRGTGELFF. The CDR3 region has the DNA TGTGCCAGCAGCCCGGACAGGGGCACCGGGGAGCTGTTTTTT.

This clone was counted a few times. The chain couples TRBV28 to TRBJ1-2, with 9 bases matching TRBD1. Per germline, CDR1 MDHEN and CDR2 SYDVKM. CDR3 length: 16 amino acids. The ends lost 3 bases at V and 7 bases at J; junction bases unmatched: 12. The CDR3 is CASSFPPGQGPAGYTF. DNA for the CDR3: TGTGCCAGCAGTTTCCCTCCTGGACAGGGGCCCGCTGGCTACACCTTC.

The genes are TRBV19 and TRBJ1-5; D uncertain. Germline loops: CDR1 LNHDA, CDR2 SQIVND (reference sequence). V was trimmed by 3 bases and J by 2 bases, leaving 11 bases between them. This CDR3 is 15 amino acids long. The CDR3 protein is CASSIHTKGNQPQHF. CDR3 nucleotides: TGTGCCAGTAGTATTCACACTAAGGGCAATCAGCCCCAGCATTTT. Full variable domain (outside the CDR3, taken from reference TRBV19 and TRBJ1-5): DGGITQSPKYLFRKEGQNVTLSCEQNLNHDAMYWYRQDPGQGLRLIYYSQIVNDFQKGDIAEGYSVSREKKESFPLTVTSAQKNPTAFYLCASSIHTKGNQPQHFGDGTRLSIL.

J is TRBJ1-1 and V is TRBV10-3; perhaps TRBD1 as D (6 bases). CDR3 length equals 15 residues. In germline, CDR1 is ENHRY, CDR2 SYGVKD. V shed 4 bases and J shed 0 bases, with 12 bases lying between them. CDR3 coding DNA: TGTGCCATCAGTGGGATAGACAGGATGAACACTGAAGCTTTCTTT. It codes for CAISGIDRMNTEAFF.

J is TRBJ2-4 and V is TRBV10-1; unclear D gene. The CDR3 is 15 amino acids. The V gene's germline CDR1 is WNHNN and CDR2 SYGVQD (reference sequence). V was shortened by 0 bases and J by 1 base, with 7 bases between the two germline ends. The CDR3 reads CASSESRVAKNIQYF. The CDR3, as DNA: TGCGCCAGCAGTGAGTCTCGGGTCGCCAAAAACATTCAGTACTTC.

CDR3 nucleotides: TGTGCCAGCAGCCCGCTGATTCGGACAGGGGGTGTTGAGACCCAGTACTTC. Amino acid sequence: CASSPLIRTGGVETQYF. The V call is TRBV3-1 (or the pseudogene TRBV3-2), the J call TRBJ2-5; TRBD1 agrees at 10 bases. Trimming at V came to 4 bases and at J to 5 bases, leaving 13 bases not matched to a gene. Germline V gene sequence: CDR1 LGHDT, CDR2 YNNKEL (reference sequence). This CDR3 is 17 amino acids long.

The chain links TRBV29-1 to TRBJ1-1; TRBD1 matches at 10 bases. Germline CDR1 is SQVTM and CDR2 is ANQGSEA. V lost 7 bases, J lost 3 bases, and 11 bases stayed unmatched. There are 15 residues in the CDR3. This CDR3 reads CSAASSTGGHTEAFF. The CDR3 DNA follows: TGCAGCGCCGCCTCTTCGACAGGGGGCCACACTGAAGCTTTCTTT. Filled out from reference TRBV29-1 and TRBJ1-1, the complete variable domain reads SAVISQKPSRDICQRGTSLTIQCQVDSQVTMMFWYRQQPGQSLTLIATANQGSEATYESGFVIDKFPISRPNLTFSTLTVSNMSPEDSSIYLCSAASSTGGHTEAFFGQGTRLTVV.

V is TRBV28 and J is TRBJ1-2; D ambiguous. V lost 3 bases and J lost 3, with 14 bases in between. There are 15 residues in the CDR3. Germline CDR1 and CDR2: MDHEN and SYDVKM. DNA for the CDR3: TGTGCCAGCAGTTTCCATCCCCGACTGGACTATGGCTACACCTTC. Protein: CASSFHPRLDYGYTF.

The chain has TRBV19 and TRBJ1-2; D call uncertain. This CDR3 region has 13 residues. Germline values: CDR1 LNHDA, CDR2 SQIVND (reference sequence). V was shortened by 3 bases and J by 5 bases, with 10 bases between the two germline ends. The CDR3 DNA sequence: TGTGCCAGTAGTATGAGGCAGACTTATGGCTACACCTTC. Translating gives CASSMRQTYGYTF.